This entry describes one T cell receptor (beta chain). As yet, its antigen is unknown. The sample comes from a study of shared clonotypes between healthy human individuals. With 6 bases clipped from V and 4 bases from J, the junction kept 5 bases outside the gene matches. This CDR3 is built from 15 residues. Per germline, CDR1 SGHRS and CDR2 YFSETQ. Study-wide points: Between four donors, naive CD4 clonotypes were shared at a level of about 5%. In general, naive subsets displayed greater estimated richness than memory subsets did. The generation probabilities recorded for non-shared clonotypes fell below those of clonotypes shared by all four donors.

Each replicate PCR on the sorted subsets used 200 to 250 ng DNA (roughly 27,000 T cell genomes). Data came from immunoSEQ multiplex PCR; TCRdb stores just in-frame clones and leaves some out. The table includes 170,000 or so clones, 66% detected once. Input material: memory CD4+ T cells sorted from blood. Documented subset: CD45RA-negative fraction. This clonotype was sampled from a man younger than 40 in good health. The chain combines TRBV5-1 with TRBJ2-2; 11 positions match TRBD1. The DNA for the CDR3 is TGCGCCAGCACCCTGGGACAGGGGGTCACCGGGGAGCTGTTTTTT. Its protein product is CASTLGQGVTGELFF.